The T cell receptor (beta chain) described here comes from a study of T cell responses to AZD1222 COVID-19 vaccine. Comment on this clone: Its antigen is still unknown.

The CDR3 has 16 amino acids. The V segment lost 4 bases and the J segment 5 bases; nucleotides outside the gene matches: 13. Germline CDR1 and CDR2: MDHEN and SYDVKM. The table came from immunoSEQ multiplex PCR; TCRdb's copy has only in-frame clones and leaves some out. The sample yields fewer than 150,000 clones, 80% to 95% seen once. Study-wide findings and caveats: Among the donors, most were white British and more were female, and clonal diversity was possibly underestimated.

Sequencing was performed on peripheral blood, taken on day 0 of AZD1222 vaccination. The TCR sequence derives from an adult in good health. The chain couples TRBV28 to TRBJ2-7; TRBD1 matches at 8 bases. This chain's CDR3 is CASSSVTGEVSHEQYF. The CDR3 region has the DNA TGTGCCAGCAGTTCCGTGACAGGGGAAGTGTCCCACGAGCAGTACTTC.